Reported below is one T cell receptor beta chain. This table comes from immunoSEQ multiplex PCR, and its TCRdb copy is limited to in-frame clones, with some not included. The sample has around 300,000 clones, 70% to 90% seen once; the top ten hold around 14%. This specimen comes from a study of blood T cell repertoires in COVID-19. CDR1 and CDR2 from the germline V gene are LNHDA and SQIVND (reference sequence). V dropped 7 bases and J dropped 1 base, with 13 bases sitting between them. This CDR3 is built from 14 residues. Specimen: peripheral blood. This chain uses TRBV19 with TRBJ1-1, with TRBD1 as a possible D gene (6 bases). This clonotype was obtained from a woman aged 65 to 85 with COVID-19, enrolled during active disease. The DNA for the CDR3 is TGTGCCAGTATACAGGGCGGCGCGAACACTGAAGCTTTCTTT. Amino acid sequence: CASIQGGANTEAFF.